Following are 26 T cell receptor beta chains from one sample sequenced in a study of shared clonotypes between healthy human individuals. Clones were sequenced by immunoSEQ multiplex PCR, and TCRdb holds only the in-frame ones, with some missing. The repertoire holds 300,000 to 400,000 clones, roughly 84% seen once, with around 15% in the top ten. The specimen was memory CD8+ T cells sorted from blood. Subset defined: CD45RO+ cells pooled with CCR7-negative TemRA cells. The receptors were gathered from a man between 18 and 29 years old in good health.

In its sample, this clone was seen a few times. This CDR3 is CASSQPPTDNYGYTF. The CDR3 DNA is TGCGCCAGCAGCCAACCCCCGACAGATAACTATGGCTACACCTTC. This chain connects TRBV4-1 to TRBJ1-2, with D possibly being TRBD1 (5 bases). The CDR3 contains 15 residues. CDR1 and CDR2 (germline): MGHRA, YSYEKL. V was cut by 2 bases and J by 1 base, with 11 bases left in between.

The genes are TRBV27 and TRBJ2-7; 10 nucleotides align to TRBD2. The CDR3 runs to 16 residues. The trim removed 2 bases at V and 1 base at J, leaving 5 bases unmatched. Germline assignment: CDR1 MNHEY and CDR2 SMNVEV (reference sequence). The CDR3 bases are TGTGCCAGCAGTTTACGAGTTAGCGGGGGGTCCTACGAGCAGTACTTC. Translated, it gives CASSLRVSGGSYEQYF.

The chain has TRBV5-1 and TRBJ2-1, with TRBD2 matching 9 bases. The V and J ends lost 9 bases and 2 bases, in that order; junction bases with no gene match: 9. Germline loops: CDR1 SGHRS, CDR2 YFSETQ. The CDR3 contains 15 residues. The CDR3 coding sequence is TGCGCCACCTCGATAGCGGGAGCAGCCTACAATGAGCAGTTCTTC. Protein product: CATSIAGAAYNEQFF.

As concerns this clone: This sequence is one base from a far larger clone and is likely a read error. V is TRBV7-9 and J is TRBJ2-7; no clear D. Deletions cut 1 base from V and 2 bases from J, with 6 bases between. This CDR3 spans 13 amino acids. Germline CDR1 SEHNR, CDR2 FQNEAQ (reference sequence). CDR3 nucleotide sequence: TGTGCCAGCAGCTTAGGACGAGCCTACGAGCAGTACTTC. Protein product: CASSLGRAYEQYF.

The J gene is TRBJ2-7, the V gene TRBV11-2, with D unclear. V lost 0 bases and J 4 bases, leaving 7 bases between the germline ends. The CDR3 totals 13 residues. The germline V gene encodes CDR1 SGHAT and CDR2 FQNNGV. Written as DNA, the CDR3 is TGTGCCAGCAGCTTAGACCAGGCTTACGAGCAGTACTTC. Translating gives CASSLDQAYEQYF. Full variable domain (outside the CDR3, taken from reference TRBV11-2 and TRBJ2-7): EAGVAQSPRYKIIEKRQSVAFWCNPISGHATLYWYQQILGQGPKLLIQFQNNGVVDDSQLPKDRFSAERLKGVDSTLKIQPAKLEDSAVYLCASSLDQAYEQYFGPGTRLTVT.

This chain links TRBV10-3 with TRBJ1-5; the D is unclear. The CDR3 spans 15 residues. Trimming shortened V by 2 bases and J by 0 bases, and 8 bases separated the two germline ends. Germline assignment: CDR1 ENHRY and CDR2 SYGVKD. CDR3 nucleotide sequence: TGTGCCATCAGTGAGATTGGGGATAGCAATCAGCCCCAGCATTTT. Translating gives CAISEIGDSNQPQHF.

This chain uses TRBV12-5 with TRBJ2-7; TRBD1 matches at 7 bases. The V segment lost 10 bases and the J segment 6 bases; nucleotides outside the gene matches: 0. Per germline, CDR1 LGHNT and CDR2 FRNRAP. The CDR3 length is 9 residues. CDR3 amino acids: CANRGEQYF. The CDR3 coding sequence is TGTGCTAACAGGGGCGAGCAGTACTTC.

The chain joins TRBV27 to TRBJ2-7, with 8 nucleotides matching TRBD1. Germline trimming cut 0 bases from V and 4 bases from J; bases unmatched to any gene: 8. The germline CDR1 and CDR2 sequences are MNHEY and SMNVEV (reference sequence). This CDR3 has 16 residues. The CDR3 loop reads CASSLSAGTGHYEQYF. CDR3 DNA: TGTGCCAGCAGTTTATCGGCCGGGACAGGTCATTACGAGCAGTACTTC.

The chain couples TRBV2 to TRBJ1-1; unclear D gene. V was cut by 6 bases and J by 6 bases, with 14 bases left in between. Germline CDR1 SNHLY, CDR2 FYNNEI. The CDR3 spans 13 residues. The CDR3 protein is CASRPRIGSEAFF. The CDR3 coding sequence is TGTGCCAGCAGGCCGCGCATAGGATCTGAAGCTTTCTTT. The full variable domain, rest sourced from reference TRBV2 and TRBJ1-1, is EPEVTQTPSHQVTQMGQEVILRCVPISNHLYFYWYRQILGQKVEFLVSFYNNEISEKSEIFDDQFSVERPDGSNFTLKIRSTKLEDSAMYFCASRPRIGSEAFFGQGTRLTVV.

This rearrangement joins TRBV10-3 to TRBJ2-3; D gene ambiguous. Between the trimmed V and J ends, which lost 3 bases and 2 bases, there was a span of 9 bases. Germline V lookup: CDR1 ENHRY, CDR2 SYGVKD. CDR3 length equals 14 residues. CDR3 sequence: CAISDPGPTDTQYF. For the CDR3, the DNA is TGTGCCATCAGTGATCCCGGACCCACAGATACGCAGTATTTT.

This chain uses TRBV27 with TRBJ2-7; tentatively, D is TRBD2 (5 bases). V lost 0 bases and J 4 bases, leaving 7 bases between the germline ends. Germline assignment: CDR1 MNHEY and CDR2 SMNVEV (reference sequence). The CDR3 contains 13 residues. The CDR3 sequence is CASSLSRDYEQYF. For the CDR3, the DNA is TGTGCCAGCAGTTTATCACGGGATTACGAGCAGTACTTC.

The chain links TRBV7-9 to TRBJ1-2; D not resolved. The V end lost 5 bases, the J end lost 8 bases, and 15 bases lay between the germline ends. CDR1 SEHNR and CDR2 FQNEAQ come from the germline V gene (reference sequence). The length of the CDR3 is 13 residues. Here the CDR3 reads CASSGNVGDGYTF. The CDR3 region has the DNA TGTGCCAGCAGCGGCAATGTGGGAGACGGCTACACCTTC.

As regards this clone: The sample contains more than one DNA sequence encoding this CDR3. The chain uses TRBV4-1 and TRBJ1-2, with 8 bases matching TRBD1. With V trimmed by 3 bases and J by 3 bases, 0 bases remained unmatched. CDR1 and CDR2 from the germline V gene are MGHRA and YSYEKL. The CDR3 is made up of 13 amino acids. The CDR3 is CASSQDRDYGYTF. The CDR3 DNA is TGCGCCAGCAGCCAGGACAGGGACTATGGCTACACCTTC.

The chain couples TRBV20-1 to TRBJ1-1; D ambiguous. Trimming took 6 bases from V and 0 from J, leaving 5 bases between them. CDR1 DFQATT and CDR2 SNEGSKA come from the germline V gene (reference sequence). This CDR3 comprises 11 residues. CDR3 sequence (DNA): TGCAGTGCCACAGTGAACACTGAAGCTTTCTTT. Translated: CSATVNTEAFF.

CDR3 coding DNA: TGTGCCAGCAGGGCAGGGGATCCCGGGGAGCTGTTTTTT. This translates into CASRAGDPGELFF. V usage is TRBV28 and J usage is TRBJ2-2; D may be TRBD1 (6 bases). Germline V lookup: CDR1 MDHEN, CDR2 SYDVKM. The CDR3 is made up of 13 amino acids. Trimming stripped 6 bases from V and 6 bases from J, with 11 bases between.

V gene TRBV11-2 combines with J gene TRBJ2-7; D may be TRBD1 (5 bases). CDR3 length: 16 residues. Germline CDR1 SGHAT, CDR2 FQNNGV. Trimming left V 5 bases short and J 2 bases short, with 19 bases between. The CDR3 loop is CASSQPDKGLTYEQYF. In nucleotides, the CDR3 is TGTGCCAGCAGCCAACCGGACAAGGGGCTAACCTACGAGCAGTACTTC.

The chain joins TRBV29-1 to TRBJ2-7; 9 bases map to TRBD1. The CDR3 consists of 16 residues. Trimming at V came to 7 bases and at J to 3 bases, leaving 16 bases not matched to a gene. In germline, CDR1 is SQVTM, CDR2 ANQGSEA. CDR3 sequence reads: CSAAIPDRGSSYEQYF. DNA for the CDR3: TGCAGCGCCGCTATTCCGGACAGGGGCTCCAGCTACGAGCAGTACTTC.

This rearrangement joins TRBV10-1 to TRBJ1-1; TRBD1 is a possible D gene (5 bases). This CDR3 contains 15 residues. V gave up 2 bases and J gave up 5 bases, with 15 bases separating them. Germline V CDR1 and CDR2: WNHNN, SYGVQD (reference sequence). The DNA of the CDR3 is TGCGCCAGCAGTGAGGTGTTGGGGCTGGGGACTGAAGCTTTCTTT. Translation: CASSEVLGLGTEAFF.

As for this clone: This sequence is one base from a far larger clone and is likely a read error. This same CDR3 is encoded by further DNA sequences in the sample. The chain uses TRBV7-9 and TRBJ2-1, with D uncertain. The germline V gene has CDR1 SEHNR and CDR2 FQNEAQ (reference sequence). With 1 base removed from V and 7 bases from J, the gap between germline ends came to 5 bases. This CDR3 spans 12 amino acids. The DNA for the CDR3 is TGTGCCAGCAGCTTAGTTGGGAATGAGCAGTTCTTC. This sequence encodes CASSLVGNEQFF.

The CDR3 nucleotides read TGCGCCAGCAGCTTGGCCTTGAGGACCGAGCAGTACTTC. This sequence encodes CASSLALRTEQYF. V is TRBV5-1 and J is TRBJ2-7, with D unresolved. V lost 0 bases and J lost 6, with 10 bases in between. The CDR3 consists of 13 residues. The germline CDR1 and CDR2 sequences are SGHRS and YFSETQ. The full variable domain, in which reference TRBV5-1 and TRBJ2-7 provide the parts outside the CDR3, is KAGVTQTPRYLIKTRGQQVTLSCSPISGHRSVSWYQQTPGQGLQFLFEYFSETQRNKGNFPGRFSGRQFSNSRSEMNVSTLELGDSALYLCASSLALRTEQYFGPGTRLTVT.

On this clone itself: At one of its ends the junction is not consistent with the germline gene, which may arise from a read error. This chain uses TRBV6-1 with TRBJ2-7; the D call may be TRBD1 or TRBD2 (7 bases each). The CDR3 totals 13 residues. Germline assignment: CDR1 MNHNS and CDR2 SASEGT. CDR3 sequence (DNA): TGTGGCAGCAGGGAGGGGGCCACCTACGAGCAGTACTTC. It is translated as CGSREGATYEQYF.

The CDR3: CASSPFGDSSYEQYF. The DNA for the CDR3 is TGTGCCAGCTCACCGTTTGGAGACAGCTCCTACGAGCAGTACTTC. V and J are TRBV18 and TRBJ2-7; perhaps TRBD1 as D (5 bases). From germline, CDR1 is KGHSH and CDR2 LQKENI. This CDR3 has 15 amino acids. Deletions cut 3 bases from V and 0 bases from J, with 12 bases between.

This clone showed up just once. The chain carries TRBV7-9 and TRBJ1-4, with D unresolved. In germline, CDR1 is SEHNR, CDR2 FQNEAQ (reference sequence). V was trimmed by 4 bases and J by 3 bases, leaving 15 bases between them. The CDR3 runs to 16 residues. The CDR3 reads CASSSNRHAPNEKLFF. The CDR3 DNA sequence: TGTGCCAGCAGCTCCAACCGACATGCCCCTAATGAAAAACTGTTTTTT.

CDR3 bases: TGCGCCAGCAGCTTGGACAACCCCGGCAGTGAAAAACTGTTTTTT. Encoded protein: CASSLDNPGSEKLFF. This chain connects TRBV5-1 to TRBJ1-4; D is uncertain. V was clipped by 0 bases and J by 7 bases, with 13 bases between them. This CDR3 is built from 15 residues. Germline V CDR1 and CDR2: SGHRS, YFSETQ.

The genes are TRBV28 and TRBJ2-2, with D maybe TRBD2 (5 bases). The V end lost 2 bases, the J end lost 2 bases, and 9 bases lay between the germline ends. Looked up from germline, CDR1 is MDHEN and CDR2 is SYDVKM. The CDR3 extends over 15 amino acids. The CDR3 loop is CASSLVGLNTGELFF. CDR3 sequence (DNA): TGTGCCAGCAGTTTAGTCGGACTCAACACCGGGGAGCTGTTTTTT.

The CDR3 DNA is TGTGCCAGCAGCCCTGGGACAGGGATCACTAATGAAAAACTGTTTTTT. This codes for CASSPGTGITNEKLFF. The J gene is TRBJ1-4, the V gene TRBV7-6, with TRBD1 matching 9 bases. After removal of 5 bases from V and 2 bases from J, the junction contained 6 bases not matched to a gene. CDR1 and CDR2 (germline): SGHVS, FNYEAQ. The CDR3 covers 16 residues.